This T cell receptor beta chain was recorded in a study of tumor-infiltrating lymphocytes in oesophageal squamous cell carcinoma (dated by TCRdb to the mid-2010s). Trimming accounts for 5 bases at V and 13 bases at J, while the number of junction bases matched to no gene is 13. Including the terminal cysteine and phenylalanine, the CDR3 comprises 15 residues. Kept here is only the CDR3 DNA, which spans 45 bases and is read in frame from base 1. CDR1 SEHNR and CDR2 FQNEAQ are derived from the germline V gene (reference sequence). Library preparation used PCR. Sequencing was performed on an Illumina HiSeq 2000. The public reads were reanalyzed by TCRdb: fastp trimming at Q25, MiXCR alignment, in-frame beta chains only. Rows with one shared CDR3 protein collapse into an entry with the most common genes and DNA. The sample table shows around 26,000 distinct CDR3 sequences, and 35% to 45% are seen once. The leading ten clones occupy 20% to 25% of the sample.

On this clonotype: Its antigen is unknown. The input lacks base qualities; no much larger clone sits a single base away.

The sequence came from a male donor with esophageal squamous cell carcinoma. Sequenced sample: esophageal tumor tissue. The chain is encoded by TRBV7-9 joined to TRBJ2-4; the junction holds 11 bases that match TRBD2. The DNA sequence is given as TGTGCCAGCAGCACCACTAGCGGGAGCAGTGCTGAGCAGTACTTC. This translates into CASSTTSGSSAEQYF.